Listed below are T cell receptor beta chains from one sample, sequenced in a study of blood T cell repertoires in COVID-19. The method was immunoSEQ multiplex PCR; TCRdb's version includes in-frame clones alone and lacks a portion of them. The data contain 25,000 to 30,000 clones, roughly 84% of them singletons. Material for sequencing was peripheral blood. The source of these receptors is a human donor in a cohort sampled during active COVID-19. CDR3s leave out the opening cysteine and the closing phenylalanine or tryptophan. Each record gives: CDR3 protein, J gene, clone size, V gene. The size entry is marked missing in some rows and otherwise reads once, few, many or a size class.

ASSTGLWTDTQY,TRBJ2-3,.,TRBV19
ASSVSGVTYYNEQF,TRBJ2-1,few,TRBV6-1
ASSGSGGGNEKLF,TRBJ1-4,.,TRBV2
SVEEVGRSNYEQY,TRBJ2-7,.,TRBV29-1
ASSPYFPEDSYNSPLH,TRBJ1-6,.,TRBV4-1
ASSLVAGGLGETQY,TRBJ2-5,.,TRBV7-2
ASSLDSSEGETQY,TRBJ2-5,once,TRBV5-4
ASSLHQGISNQPQH,TRBJ1-5,few,TRBV28
ASTSGGSFYEQY,TRBJ2-7,.,TRBV28
ASSLALQASPLH,TRBJ1-6,few,TRBV5-1
ASRLTSGSSYEQY,TRBJ2-7,.,TRBV5-1
AWSVHQTVQSEKLF,TRBJ1-4,.,TRBV30
ASSYGVSNQPQH,TRBJ1-5,.,TRBV28
ASSLAFSSGAGADTQY,TRBJ2-3,.,TRBV5-1
ASRVSSAAPLEQY,TRBJ2-7,.,TRBV10-2
ASSLGVDRRDRYT,TRBJ1-2,few,TRBV7-9
ASMKVASGESYEQY,TRBJ2-7,.,TRBV21-1
ASSRRGYEQY,TRBJ2-7,.,TRBV28
ATRQGARETQY,TRBJ2-5,.,TRBV15
ASSIGTGPYEQY,TRBJ2-7,.,TRBV19
ATLHGGSGNTIY,TRBJ1-3,.,TRBV28
ASSEGGAEVEAF,TRBJ1-1,few,TRBV6-1
ASSLREREKLF,TRBJ1-4,.,TRBV27
ASSSTTSGSHEQY,TRBJ2-7,.,TRBV28
ASSLGQALADTQY,TRBJ2-3,.,TRBV5-1
ATSRSGQGATSNQPQH,TRBJ1-5,.,TRBV15
ASSIGFLAGGKETQY,TRBJ2-5,.,TRBV19
ASSADRAVAKNIQY,TRBJ2-4,.,TRBV5-6
SVEDEQGVYEQY,TRBJ2-7,.,TRBV29-1
AGQGPRDGYT,TRBJ1-2,.,TRBV19
AISPGLAGSSYEQY,TRBJ2-7,.,TRBV10-3
ASRGQLNEKLF,TRBJ1-4,.,TRBV5-6
ASSSQGELDTQY,TRBJ2-3,.,TRBV7-9
ASSYTRSGGTIY,TRBJ1-3,.,TRBV6-5
ASSQAGSRYGYT,TRBJ1-2,.,TRBV4-3
ASSLSSHGTGGVEAF,TRBJ1-1,.,TRBV28
ASSATGGLSYEQY,TRBJ2-7,.,TRBV5-5
ASSPNQGEAQY,TRBJ2-5,.,TRBV18
AISEQGYQPQH,TRBJ1-5,few,TRBV10-3
ASSGTSWGYEQY,TRBJ2-7,.,TRBV6-2/TRBV6-3